One and the same sample provided the 31 T cell receptor beta chains below, sequenced in a study of blood T cell repertoires in COVID-19. The table came from immunoSEQ multiplex PCR; TCRdb's copy has only in-frame clones and leaves some out. The data contain approximately 290,000 clones, 75% to 90% of them singletons. The specimen was peripheral blood. The receptors were sampled from a woman in her fifties or sixties with acute or convalescent COVID-19.

The J gene is TRBJ1-2, the V gene TRBV7-2, with D possibly matching TRBD1 (5 bases). Germline values: CDR1 SGHTA, CDR2 FQGNSA. Trimming removed 0 bases from V and 8 bases from J, with 13 bases in between. The CDR3 extends over 14 amino acids. CDR3: CASSLASREGGYTF. For the CDR3, the DNA is TGTGCCAGCAGCTTAGCTAGCAGGGAAGGGGGCTACACCTTC.

CDR3 sequence reads: CATSRPLRQELREKLFF. The CDR3 DNA reads as TGTGCCACCAGCAGACCCTTAAGACAGGAGCTAAGAGAAAAACTGTTTTTT. The chain recombines TRBV15 with TRBJ1-4; D is possibly TRBD1 (6 bases). This CDR3 has 17 residues. Germline lookup yields CDR1 LNHNV and CDR2 YYDKDF (reference sequence). V was shortened by 2 bases and J by 8 bases, with 21 bases between the two germline ends.

Many counts were recorded for this clone. The rearrangement links TRBV9 to TRBJ2-5; 7 nucleotides align to TRBD2. This CDR3 region has 15 residues. Germline values: CDR1 SGDLS, CDR2 YYNGEE. The junction had 7 bases not matched to a gene; V was cut back by 2 bases and J by 3 bases. DNA of the CDR3: TGTGCCAGCAGCGTGGGGGGGAGAGACAAAGAGACCCAGTACTTC. This encodes CASSVGGRDKETQYF.

The J gene is TRBJ1-6, the V gene TRBV10-3; D unresolved. V shed 6 bases and J shed 2 bases, with 11 bases lying between them. Germline V gene sequence: CDR1 ENHRY, CDR2 SYGVKD. The CDR3 is 15 amino acids. CDR3 nucleotide sequence: TGTGCCATCAGGGCTATGAGGGCCTATAATTCACCCCTCCACTTT. It specifies CAIRAMRAYNSPLHF.

J is TRBJ2-1 and V is TRBV11-2; 13 nucleotides agree with TRBD2. The CDR3 has 16 residues. Germline V gene data show CDR1 as SGHAT and CDR2 as FQNNGV. Trimming at V came to 5 bases and at J to 8 bases, leaving 9 bases not matched to a gene. CDR3 in amino acids: CASSRTTSGGVHEQFF. In nucleotides, the CDR3 is TGTGCCAGCAGCCGCACTACTAGCGGGGGGGTACATGAGCAGTTCTTC.

CDR3 region: CASSLVSGVQETQYF. CDR3 bases: TGTGCCAGCAGCTTGGTTAGCGGGGTCCAAGAGACCCAGTACTTC. The chain recombines TRBV7-3 with TRBJ2-5; 8 nucleotides match TRBD2. The CDR3 is 15 residues long. Trimming took 3 bases from V and 1 from J; bases not matched to a gene: 4. CDR1 and CDR2 from the germline V gene are SGHTA and FQGTGA.

This clone has just one count. The sample has other DNA sequences that encode this CDR3 too. The chain couples TRBV5-1 to TRBJ1-4, with 11 nucleotides matching TRBD1. This CDR3 region has 14 residues. Per germline, CDR1 SGHRS and CDR2 YFSETQ. V was pared by 2 bases and J by 8 bases, with 2 bases of the junction left unmatched. The DNA for the CDR3 is TGCGCCAGCAGCTTCGGACAGGGGGCGGAAAAACTGTTTTTT. The encoded protein is CASSFGQGAEKLFF.

This clone was counted once. This chain joins TRBV9 and TRBJ1-1; D not resolved. Germline values: CDR1 SGDLS, CDR2 YYNGEE. The ends were cut back, 3 bases at V and 2 bases at J, with 8 bases in the middle. The CDR3 length is 13 residues. The CDR3: CASSALKNTEAFF. CDR3 DNA: TGTGCCAGCAGCGCCCTTAAAAACACTGAAGCTTTCTTT.

The chain carries TRBV9 and TRBJ2-7; perhaps TRBD1 as D (6 bases). The length of the CDR3 is 12 residues. In germline, CDR1 is SGDLS, CDR2 YYNGEE. Trimming took off 5 bases at V and 7 bases at J, with 13 bases between the two ends. In DNA, the CDR3 is TGTGCCAGCAGTGGGCAGGGGTGGGAGCAGTACTTC. Translation: CASSGQGWEQYF. Looking up the rest from reference TRBV9 and TRBJ2-7 gives the full variable domain: DSGVTQTPKHLITATGQRVTLRCSPRSGDLSVYWYQQSLDQGLQFLIQYYNGEERAKGNILERFSAQQFPDLHSELNLSSLELGDSALYFCASSGQGWEQYFGPGTRLTVT.

The V and J genes are TRBV2 and TRBJ1-2; D might be TRBD1 (6 bases). Trimming took off 7 bases at V and 6 bases at J, with 12 bases between the two ends. Germline loops: CDR1 SNHLY, CDR2 FYNNEI. The CDR3 sequence is 12 residues long. The CDR3 DNA is TGTGCCAGCACCACAGGGTTTGATGGCTACACCTTC. Its protein is CASTTGFDGYTF.

This chain joins TRBV11-3 and TRBJ2-2, with 7 bases matching TRBD1. The CDR3 covers 17 residues. The germline V gene encodes CDR1 SGHNT and CDR2 YENEEA. V shed 1 base, J shed 9 bases, and the junction held 14 bases outside the gene matches. The CDR3 here is CASSLGPGQSDGRELFF. The CDR3 DNA is TGTGCCAGCAGCTTAGGTCCGGGACAGAGTGACGGCAGGGAGCTGTTTTTT.

This chain links TRBV15 with TRBJ1-4, with D possibly being TRBD1 (5 bases). This CDR3 has 14 residues. Germline CDR1 and CDR2: LNHNV and YYDKDF (reference sequence). V lost 5 bases and J lost 7, with 14 bases in between. CDR3 protein: CATSPPRQTEKLFF. As DNA, the CDR3 is TGTGCCACCAGCCCACCGAGACAGACTGAAAAACTGTTTTTT. The whole variable domain, remainder taken from reference TRBV15 and TRBJ1-4, is DAMVIQNPRYQVTQFGKPVTLSCSQTLNHNVMYWYQQKSSQAPKLLFHYYDKDFNNEADTPDNFQSRRPNTSFCFLDIRSPGLGDTAMYLCATSPPRQTEKLFFGSGTQLSVL.

The chain couples TRBV7-9 to TRBJ1-4; TRBD1 might be the D (5 bases). Looked up from germline, CDR1 is SEHNR and CDR2 is FQNEAQ (reference sequence). Trimming stripped 4 bases from V and 8 bases from J, with 11 bases between. The CDR3 contains 13 residues. The CDR3 nucleotides are TGTGCCAGCAGCTCGCCTCGGGGGGAAAAACTGTTTTTT. This gives the protein CASSSPRGEKLFF.

The V and J genes are TRBV14 and TRBJ2-1, with TRBD2 identical over 9 bases. Unmatched junction bases numbered 9, after V lost 4 bases and J lost 2 bases. Germline CDR1 reads SGHDN; CDR2 reads FVKESK. The length of the CDR3 is 17 residues. The CDR3 reads CASSRQVREGTYNEQFF. The CDR3 DNA is TGTGCCAGCAGCCGCCAGGTGCGGGAGGGAACCTACAATGAGCAGTTCTTC.

Note on this clone: This sample also contains other DNA sequences that code for the same CDR3. The chain recombines TRBV9 with TRBJ1-4, with D unclear. Trimming pared 0 bases from V and 3 bases from J, leaving 9 bases between. Germline CDR1 SGDLS, CDR2 YYNGEE. The length of the CDR3 is 15 residues. CDR3 coding DNA: TGTGCCAGCAGCGTAGGTGGAGGGCCTAATGAAAAACTGTTTTTT. It is translated as CASSVGGGPNEKLFF.

The V call is TRBV29-1, the J call TRBJ2-7, with TRBD1 as a possible D gene (6 bases). V shed 4 bases and J shed 3 bases, with 10 bases lying between them. The germline V gene has CDR1 SQVTM and CDR2 ANQGSEA. The CDR3 runs 12 residues. CDR3 coding DNA: TGCAGCGTTGTCTCAGGGGACTACGAGCAGTACTTC. Encoded protein: CSVVSGDYEQYF.

V and J are TRBV27 and TRBJ2-3, with TRBD2 identical over 13 bases. Trimming removed 6 bases from V and 4 bases from J; junction bases left unmatched: 10. The germline CDR1 and CDR2 sequences are MNHEY and SMNVEV (reference sequence). The CDR3 covers 17 residues. The CDR3 reads CASRLALAGGPADTQYF. The CDR3 DNA reads TGTGCCAGCAGGCTCGCACTAGCGGGAGGGCCGGCAGATACGCAGTATTTT.

V is TRBV9 and J is TRBJ1-3; 8 bases line up with TRBD1. The CDR3 is made up of 15 amino acids. The junction had 3 bases not matched to a gene; V was cut back by 4 bases and J by 0 bases. Looked up from germline, CDR1 is SGDLS and CDR2 is YYNGEE. Written as DNA, the CDR3 is TGTGCCAGCAGCCGAACAGGGGGCTCTGGAAACACCATATATTTT. Its protein is CASSRTGGSGNTIYF.

This chain links TRBV19 with TRBJ1-5; the match to TRBD1 covers 9 bases. Germline CDR1 and CDR2: LNHDA and SQIVND (reference sequence). This CDR3 comprises 17 residues. Germline trimming cut 6 bases from V and 0 bases from J; bases unmatched to any gene: 9. CDR3 coding DNA: TGTGCCAGTAGCCACCCCCGACAGGGGGGTAGCAATCAGCCCCAGCATTTT. Its translation is CASSHPRQGGSNQPQHF. The variable domain in full, with the rest retrieved from reference TRBV19 and TRBJ1-5, is DGGITQSPKYLFRKEGQNVTLSCEQNLNHDAMYWYRQDPGQGLRLIYYSQIVNDFQKGDIAEGYSVSREKKESFPLTVTSAQKNPTAFYLCASSHPRQGGSNQPQHFGDGTRLSIL.

This sequence joins TRBV9 and TRBJ1-6; D perhaps matches TRBD1 (6 bases). This CDR3 region has 15 residues. Per the germline V gene, CDR1 is SGDLS and CDR2 is YYNGEE. V was cut by 1 base and J by 10 bases, with 15 bases left in between. The CDR3 reads CASSVSQGRNSPLHF. CDR3 nucleotides: TGTGCCAGCAGCGTAAGCCAGGGGAGAAACTCACCCCTCCACTTT. Supplemented by reference TRBV9 and TRBJ1-6, the full variable domain reads DSGVTQTPKHLITATGQRVTLRCSPRSGDLSVYWYQQSLDQGLQFLIQYYNGEERAKGNILERFSAQQFPDLHSELNLSSLELGDSALYFCASSVSQGRNSPLHFGNGTRLTVT.

The gene calls are TRBV11-2 and TRBJ1-1; TRBD1 aligns across 12 bases. V gave up 6 bases and J gave up 1 base; unmatched junction bases: 12. CDR1 is SGHAT, CDR2 FQNNGV, per germline. CDR3 length: 18 residues. The CDR3 is CASRLGTGGRFGNTEAFF. The CDR3 DNA sequence: TGTGCCAGCAGACTGGGGACAGGGGGCCGGTTTGGGAACACTGAAGCTTTCTTT.

This clone turned up a few times. The genes are TRBV7-2 and TRBJ1-6, with 8 bases identical to TRBD1. Germline lookup yields CDR1 SGHTA and CDR2 FQGNSA. The V and J ends lost 0 bases and 7 bases, in that order; junction bases with no gene match: 8. The CDR3 is 17 amino acids. CDR3 loop: CASSLAGRQGINSPLHF. As DNA, the CDR3 is TGTGCCAGCAGCTTAGCGGGCCGACAGGGGATAAATTCACCCCTCCACTTT.

The V call is TRBV18, the J call TRBJ2-1; TRBD2 might be the D (6 bases). Germline loops: CDR1 KGHSH, CDR2 LQKENI. Trimming pared 4 bases from V and 6 bases from J, leaving 13 bases between. This CDR3 has 14 residues. The CDR3 coding sequence is TGTGCCAGCTCACTACCCGGGACTTCCAATGAGCAGTTCTTC. It encodes CASSLPGTSNEQFF.

V usage is TRBV2 and J usage is TRBJ1-5, with D possibly TRBD1 on 6 matching bases. Per germline, CDR1 SNHLY and CDR2 FYNNEI. This CDR3 has 14 residues. The V and J ends lost 6 bases and 7 bases respectively, with 16 bases between them. The CDR3 coding sequence is TGTGCCAGCAGAAAGGGGGTCCCGGGGCAGCCCCAGCATTTT. It specifies CASRKGVPGQPQHF. Filled out from reference TRBV2 and TRBJ1-5, the complete variable domain reads EPEVTQTPSHQVTQMGQEVILRCVPISNHLYFYWYRQILGQKVEFLVSFYNNEISEKSEIFDDQFSVERPDGSNFTLKIRSTKLEDSAMYFCASRKGVPGQPQHFGDGTRLSIL.

The V call is TRBV2, the J call TRBJ2-7; no clear D. The length of the CDR3 is 13 residues. V lost 11 bases, J lost 2 bases, and 16 bases lay in between. Germline lookup yields CDR1 SNHLY and CDR2 FYNNEI. The CDR3: CAGAEVLTYEQYF. CDR3 DNA sequence: TGTGCCGGAGCCGAGGTCCTAACCTACGAGCAGTACTTC.

This clone was recorded a few times. V usage is TRBV4-3 and J usage is TRBJ2-6, with D tentatively TRBD1 (5 bases). The V end lost 5 bases, the J end lost 2 bases, and 10 bases lay between the germline ends. The CDR3 has 15 residues. CDR1 is LGHNA and CDR2 is YSLEER in the germline V gene. The CDR3 DNA reads as TGCGCCAGCAGCGAAAGGGGTGCTGGGGCCAACGTCCTGACTTTC. This sequence encodes CASSERGAGANVLTF.

The genes are TRBV6-5 and TRBJ1-2, with 7 positions matching TRBD1. Germline assignment: CDR1 MNHEY and CDR2 SVGAGI. The CDR3 runs 13 residues. V lost 9 bases to trimming and J lost 1 base; unmatched junction nucleotides: 5. CDR3 amino acids: CASIQGLNYGYTF. DNA of the CDR3: TGTGCCAGTATACAGGGGCTTAACTATGGCTACACCTTC.

V usage is TRBV28 and J usage is TRBJ2-7; TRBD2 aligns across 9 bases. J was trimmed by 6 bases and V by 2 bases; bases with no gene match: 8. The CDR3 totals 15 residues. Germline values: CDR1 MDHEN, CDR2 SYDVKM. The CDR3 nucleotides read TGTGCCAGCAGTTTAATCGCGGGAGGGCCCAGCGAGCAGTACTTC. It yields the protein CASSLIAGGPSEQYF.

The rearrangement links TRBV6-5 to TRBJ1-1; D ambiguous. Between the trimmed V and J ends, which lost 2 bases and 4 bases, there was a span of 17 bases. CDR1 and CDR2 (germline): MNHEY, SVGAGI. This CDR3 comprises 16 residues. CDR3 bases: TGTGCCAGCAGTTACAATCAGTCCCCCCGCGGCACTGAAGCTTTCTTT. It codes for CASSYNQSPRGTEAFF.

The chain uses TRBV9 and TRBJ1-1; D perhaps matches TRBD1 (6 bases). CDR1 SGDLS and CDR2 YYNGEE come from the germline V gene. The V end was cut by 2 bases, the J end by 7 bases, with 18 bases between. The CDR3 is 15 residues long. The CDR3 DNA follows: TGTGCCAGCAGCGTGACCGCAGGGAGGGGGGGTGAAGCTTTCTTT. Protein: CASSVTAGRGGEAFF.

This chain links TRBV4-2 with TRBJ2-3; 7 nucleotides align to TRBD1. Germline-derived CDR1 and CDR2 are LGHNA and YNFKEQ. The length of the CDR3 is 15 residues. Trimming cost V 6 bases and J 4 bases; bases outside gene matches: 10. As DNA, the CDR3 is TGTGCCAGCAGTCTCACCAGGGGGAACGCAGATACGCAGTATTTT. Protein product: CASSLTRGNADTQYF.